The entry that follows covers one T cell receptor beta chain sequence. The target antigen is unknown. Germline lookup yields CDR1 LNHDA and CDR2 SQIVND (reference sequence). Trimming at V came to 5 bases and at J to 10 bases, leaving 12 bases not matched to a gene. This CDR3 region has 15 residues. The sample belongs to a study of shared clonotypes between healthy human individuals. General study findings and limits: Memory subsets had estimated richness that was generally smaller than that of naive subsets. A handful of donors showed sharing of around 5.3% of naive CD4 clonotypes.

As originally analysed: ImmunoSEQ gave junction-only sequences without quality scores, so filtering differed. Profiled with immunoSEQ multiplex PCR; TCRdb holds only in-frame clones, not every one. From that table come the V and J calls and clone size; the DNA was used to work out D and trimming. This repertoire shows about 2.4 million clones, approximately 93% found once; its top ten account for approximately 0.35%. The clonotype originates from a man between 18 and 29 years old in good health. Some clones in this sample may be carry-over from other donors' samples. The sequenced material came from naive CD4+ T cells from PBMCs. Subset: CD45RA+ positively selected. V and J are TRBV19 and TRBJ2-5, with 11 bases lining up with TRBD1. The CDR3 nucleotides read TGTGCCAGTAGTGGACCGGGACAGGGGGAAGGGAACCAGTACTTC. Translation gives CASSGPGQGEGNQYF.